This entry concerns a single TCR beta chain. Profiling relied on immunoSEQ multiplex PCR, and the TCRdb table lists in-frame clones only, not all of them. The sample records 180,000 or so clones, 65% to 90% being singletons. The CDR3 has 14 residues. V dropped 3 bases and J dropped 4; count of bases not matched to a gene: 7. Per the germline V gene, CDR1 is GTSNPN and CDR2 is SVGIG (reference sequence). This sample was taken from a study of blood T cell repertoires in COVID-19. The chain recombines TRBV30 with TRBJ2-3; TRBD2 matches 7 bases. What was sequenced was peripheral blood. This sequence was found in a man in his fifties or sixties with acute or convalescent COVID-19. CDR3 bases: TGTGCCTGGAGCGGCGGGGGATGGGCAGATACGCAGTATTTT. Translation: CAWSGGGWADTQYF.